The text below deals with one T cell receptor (beta chain). This sample was included in a study of blood T cell repertoires in COVID-19. The repertoire was sequenced with immunoSEQ multiplex PCR; TCRdb's copy has only in-frame clones and lacks some. Of a few hundred thousand clones in the sample, roughly 89% are singletons; the top ten hold more than 8.5%. Germline CDR1 reads SGHTA; CDR2 reads FQGNSA. V lost 4 bases, J lost 9 bases, and 19 bases lay in between. This CDR3 comprises 14 residues. This rearrangement joins TRBV7-2 to TRBJ2-7, with D tentatively TRBD1 (5 bases). This TCR was sampled from a woman aged 18-30 years who had recovered from COVID-19. The source material was PBMCs or T cells enriched from blood (not recorded which). In DNA, the CDR3 is TGTGCCAGCAGCTCCCTCTTGGGGCCAGGCGCGCAGTACTTC. Residues: CASSSLLGPGAQYF.